This TCR beta chain was identified in a study of identical twins. Study outcomes and limitations: Conclusions relied on cross-sectional statistical analysis, not following the same donors.

TCRdb recomputed calls from the 5' RACE reads with MiXCR, one row per CDR3 protein. The data hold around 690,000 distinct CDR3 sequences, with 20% to 25% observed a single time. This clonotype was counted many times. The antigen is not known. In addition, the sample was reused for a study of T cells expressing NK-cell markers. According to that study: In about six donors, dominant CD3+CD56+NKG2C+ clonotypes ranked among the top 10 CD8+ clonotypes.

Sequenced material: PBMCs. The receptor's source is a young woman in good health.

CDR3 amino acids: CASSPFTGELFF. In DNA form, the CDR3 reads TGTGCCAGCAGCCCCTTCACCGGGGAGCTGTTTTTT. The chain recombines TRBV9 with TRBJ2-2; no clear D. The CDR3 has 12 residues. Germline V lookup: CDR1 SGDLS, CDR2 YYNGEE. V lost 4 bases to trimming and J lost 4 bases, with 5 bases between them.